Sequencing of this T cell receptor (beta chain) was carried out in a study of blood T cell repertoires in COVID-19 (dated by TCRdb to between 2020 and 2021). About the full investigation: The collaborator samples originated in the United States, Italy and Spain and spanned the acute and convalescent phases of COVID-19. Where available, HLA class I and class II types were obtained from metadata supplied by the sample provider rather than from assay-based typing. The dataset comprised deeply sampled blood TCRbeta repertoires from subjects exposed to, actively infected with, or recovered from COVID-19. The sample metadata nearly always contained a de-identified subject ID, COVID-19 status, age in years and sex. The prospective study material was composed of cDNA or gDNA derived from T cells, B-cell-depleted T cells, or PBMCs. The repertoires were released in a freely available public database intended as a resource for research on the immune response to SARS-CoV-2. Samples were obtained from the ongoing ImmuneRACE study (first 160 participants) and from about 1,300 subjects provided by 6 global collaborators.

Participants in the prospective study were enrolled through a virtual design, were aged 18 to 89 years, and lived in 24 United States geographic areas. In the prospective study, cohorts were assigned on the basis of participant-reported clinical history obtained from a screening survey and a study questionnaire. Exposed participants were defined as having been in contact with someone with a PCR-confirmed or clinician-diagnosed COVID-19 case within 2 weeks of study entry. Mobile phlebotomists in the prospective study collected whole blood, serum and a nasopharyngeal or oropharyngeal swab from every participant. Over a roughly two-month period, participants in the prospective study had the option of providing additional blood draws and questionnaires. Before DNA extraction, prospective study blood samples were shipped either frozen or at room temperature. This clone appeared a few times. The antigen it recognizes is unknown. Nothing much larger sits one base from this clone, and base qualities are not available.

TCRbeta CDR3 regions were amplified from genomic DNA using the immunoSEQ Assay, a bias-controlled multiplex PCR. The study's own analysis went as follows. Nucleated cell counts per sample were estimated from amplification of reference gene primers within the assay. Sequence reads were collapsed and filtered to measure the absolute abundance of every unique TCRbeta CDR3 rearrangement. For each sample, productive Simpson clonality was calculated as the square root of Simpson's diversity index over productive rearrangements. Not all clones reach the TCRdb copy of this immuneACCESS table, which keeps in-frame sequences only. Checked studies attribute under half of the gap to unresolved V genes and leave the rest unexplained. For V, J and clone size, that table is used; D and trimming come from the DNA. The sample table records about 180,000 clones; approximately 80% of these occur just once. The ten most abundant clones make up over 13% of the sample.

Deletion took 4 bases off V and 8 bases off J, with a span of 14 bases between the germline ends. The CDR3 runs 13 amino acids, cysteine and phenylalanine included. Kept here is only the CDR3 DNA, which spans 39 bases and is read in frame from base 1. CDR1 and CDR2, per the germline V gene, are SGHDN and FVKESK. What the authors observed across the whole study: How much clinical and demographic metadata was included differed by source and by participant, and the metadata was provided uncurated.

The sample comprised PBMCs or T cells enriched from blood (not recorded which). The V and J segments used are TRBV14 and TRBJ1-2, and possibly TRBD1, on 5 matching bases. The TCR was taken from a man between 60 and 75 years old who had been exposed to COVID-19. CDR3 region: CASSRGTAGGYTF. The base sequence is TGTGCCAGCAGCCGCGGGACCGCGGGGGGCTACACCTTC.